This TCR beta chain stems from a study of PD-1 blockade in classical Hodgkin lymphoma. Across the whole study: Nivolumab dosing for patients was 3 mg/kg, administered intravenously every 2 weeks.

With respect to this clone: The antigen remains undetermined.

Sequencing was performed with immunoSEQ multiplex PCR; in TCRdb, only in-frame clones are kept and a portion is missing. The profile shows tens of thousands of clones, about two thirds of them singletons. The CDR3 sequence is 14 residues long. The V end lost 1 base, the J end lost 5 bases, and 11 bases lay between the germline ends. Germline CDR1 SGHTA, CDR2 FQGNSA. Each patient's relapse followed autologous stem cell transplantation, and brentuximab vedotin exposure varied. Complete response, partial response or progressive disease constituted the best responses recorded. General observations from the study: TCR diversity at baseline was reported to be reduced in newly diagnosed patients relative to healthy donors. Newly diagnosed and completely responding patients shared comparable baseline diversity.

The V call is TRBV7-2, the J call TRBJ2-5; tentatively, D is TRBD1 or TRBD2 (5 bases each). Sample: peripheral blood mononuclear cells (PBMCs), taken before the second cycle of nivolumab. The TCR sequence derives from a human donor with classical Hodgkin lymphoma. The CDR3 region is CASSLGWGKETQYF. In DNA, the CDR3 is TGTGCCAGCAGCTTAGGGTGGGGGAAGGAGACCCAGTACTTC.